This entry lists 8 T cell receptor beta chains sequenced from one sample in a study of chemoradiotherapy in HPV16-positive cancers. Produced via immunoSEQ multiplex PCR; TCRdb's table is partial and in-frame only. Altogether fewer than 9,500 clones are present, roughly 88% being singletons, with the ten largest covering approximately 3.4%. This specimen consisted of tumor tissue, obtained from a patient who underwent chemoradiotherapy. The receptor set was obtained from a human donor with HPV-associated anogenital cancer.

The rearrangement uses TRBV9 and TRBJ2-2; D is unclear. The CDR3 has 18 residues. Per germline, CDR1 SGDLS and CDR2 YYNGEE. V lost 3 bases, J lost 4 bases, and 22 bases lay in between. The CDR3 sequence: CASSDHPLSGVSTGELFF. CDR3 nucleotides: TGTGCCAGCAGCGACCATCCCCTCAGTGGGGTAAGCACCGGGGAGCTGTTTTTT.

V gene TRBV5-4 combines with J gene TRBJ2-7, with TRBD2 matching over 14 bases. The V and J ends lost 2 bases and 3 bases, in that order; junction bases with no gene match: 7. The germline V gene has CDR1 SGHNT and CDR2 YYREEE (reference sequence). The CDR3 runs 17 residues. The CDR3 region has the DNA TGTGCCAGCAGCTTCGAACAGGGACTAGCGGGAGACTACGAGCAGTACTTC. It is translated as CASSFEQGLAGDYEQYF.

This rearrangement joins TRBV9 to TRBJ1-1; D is unresolved. V lost 0 bases to trimming and J lost 3 bases, with 12 bases between them. Germline CDR1 reads SGDLS; CDR2 reads YYNGEE. The CDR3 covers 15 residues. The CDR3 sequence is CASSVGNPGDTEAFF. The DNA of the CDR3 is TGTGCCAGCAGCGTAGGGAACCCGGGAGACACTGAAGCTTTCTTT.

V usage is TRBV13 and J usage is TRBJ1-2; 12 bases are shared with TRBD1. V was pared by 5 bases and J by 7 bases, with 8 bases of the junction left unmatched. The CDR3 sequence is 15 residues long. Germline V gene lookup returns CDR1 PRHDT and CDR2 FYEKMQ (reference sequence). For the CDR3, the DNA is TGTGCCAGCAGCCGGCCGGGACAGGGGGCGAGTGGCTACACCTTC. This encodes CASSRPGQGASGYTF.

J is TRBJ2-5 and V is TRBV19; D possibly uses TRBD1 or TRBD2 (5 bases each). Per the germline V gene, CDR1 is LNHDA and CDR2 is SQIVND (reference sequence). Trimming took 6 bases from V and 5 from J, leaving 16 bases between them. The length of the CDR3 is 14 residues. The CDR3 sequence is CASSPRRWGETQYF. The CDR3, as DNA: TGTGCCAGTAGCCCCCGTAGATGGGGGGAGACCCAGTACTTC.

The chain carries TRBV5-1 and TRBJ2-1; 11 nucleotides align to TRBD2. Germline CDR1 SGHRS, CDR2 YFSETQ. This CDR3 comprises 14 residues. Trimming removed 4 bases from V and 7 bases from J; junction bases left unmatched: 4. The CDR3 DNA reads as TGCGCCAGCAGCCTCGGGACTAGCGGTAATGAGCAGTTCTTC. It is translated as CASSLGTSGNEQFF.

V is TRBV19 and J is TRBJ1-2; tentatively, D is TRBD1 (6 bases). Looked up from germline, CDR1 is LNHDA and CDR2 is SQIVND (reference sequence). V lost 4 bases, J lost 2 bases, and 11 bases lay in between. There are 14 residues in the CDR3. CDR3 amino acids: CASSTRQGNYGYTF. In DNA, the CDR3 is TGTGCCAGTAGTACCCGCCAGGGGAACTATGGCTACACCTTC. Based on the CDR3 plus reference TRBV19 and TRBJ1-2, the full variable domain is DGGITQSPKYLFRKEGQNVTLSCEQNLNHDAMYWYRQDPGQGLRLIYYSQIVNDFQKGDIAEGYSVSREKKESFPLTVTSAQKNPTAFYLCASSTRQGNYGYTFGSGTRLTVV.

The V and J genes are TRBV5-1 and TRBJ2-2, with TRBD2 matching over 10 bases. The germline V gene encodes CDR1 SGHRS and CDR2 YFSETQ. Germline trimming cut 4 bases from V and 4 bases from J; bases unmatched to any gene: 7. The CDR3 loop spans 16 amino acids. The CDR3 bases are TGCGCCAGCAGCCCAACAGCGGGAGGGATCACCGGGGAGCTGTTTTTT. This translates into CASSPTAGGITGELFF.